Listed below are T cell receptor beta chains from one sample, sequenced in a study of CD8+CD57+ T cells in acquired aplastic anemia. TCRdb independently ran MiXCR on the reads; one entry per CDR3 protein. This sample has about half a million distinct CDR3 sequences; around 30% occur once, and the top ten carry 0.8% to 0.85%. Sequences were obtained from sorted CD4+, CD8+, or CD8+CD57+ T cells (not recorded which) from PBMCs. These receptors all come from a human donor with aplastic anemia. Both conserved end residues are part of each CDR3. D genes are given only for firm matches. Clone size is shown for a subset of rows, as once, few, many or a class of expanded clone.

size	D	V	J	CDR3	DNA
.	.	TRBV9	TRBJ1-6	CASSVEIGANSPLHF	TGTGCCAGCAGCGTAGAAATTGGGGCTAATTCACCCCTCCACTTT
many	.	TRBV2	TRBJ1-5	CASSERLTHNQPQHF	TGTGCCAGCAGTGAGCGGTTGACACATAATCAGCCCCAGCATTTT
many	.	TRBV6-6	TRBJ1-1	CASSSRTEAFF	TGTGCCAGCAGTTCTAGGACTGAAGCTTTCTTT
.	.	TRBV3-1	TRBJ2-6	CASSQVGQTFSGANVLTF	TGTGCCAGCAGCCAAGTAGGACAGACCTTCTCTGGGGCCAACGTCCTGACTTTC
many	TRBD2	TRBV15	TRBJ2-7	CATSRGGLAGRSEQYF	TGTGCCACCAGCAGAGGAGGACTAGCGGGGCGTTCCGAGCAGTACTTC
many	.	TRBV6-1	TRBJ1-2	CASSDSYGYTF	TGTGCCAGCAGTGACAGCTATGGCTACACCTTC
many	TRBD1	TRBV5-5	TRBJ1-2	CASSSQGDREHGYTF	TGTGCCAGCAGCTCCCAAGGGGACAGGGAGCATGGCTACACCTTC
many	.	TRBV7-2	TRBJ1-5	CASSFTRSNQPQHF	TGTGCCAGCAGCTTTACTAGGAGCAATCAGCCCCAGCATTTT
few	.	TRBV7-2	TRBJ1-4	CASSLEVVGEKLFF	TGTGCCAGCAGCTTAGAGGTCGTGGGTGAAAAACTGTTTTTT
.	TRBD1	TRBV25-1	TRBJ2-3	CARSGTGYCPQYF	TGTGCCCGCTCCGGGACAGGGTACTGTCCGCAGTATTTT
.	.	TRBV13	TRBJ2-1	CASSTLVVNNEQFF	TGTGCCAGCAGCACTCTTGTCGTCAACAATGAGCAGTTCTTC
few	.	TRBV5-6	TRBJ1-4	CASSPTGVEKLFF	TGTGCCAGCAGCCCCACAGGTGTAGAAAAACTGTTTTTT
few	TRBD2	TRBV20-1	TRBJ2-5	CSARVDGRAGETQYF	TGCAGTGCTAGAGTTGACGGGAGGGCCGGTGAGACCCAGTACTTC
many	.	TRBV10-2	TRBJ2-5	CASSESVTGQETQYF	TGCGCCAGCAGTGAGTCGGTAACCGGGCAAGAGACCCAGTACTTC
many	.	TRBV25-1	TRBJ2-7	CASSELGEGREQYF	TGTGCCAGCAGTGAATTGGGAGAGGGTCGGGAGCAGTACTTC
.	TRBD2	TRBV20-1	TRBJ2-1	CSARGEGTYNEQFF	TGCAGTGCTAGAGGGGAGGGTACCTACAATGAGCAGTTCTTC
.	.	TRBV7-9	TRBJ1-2	CASSLAPDGYTF	TGTGCCAGCAGCTTAGCCCCAGATGGCTACACCTTC
.	.	TRBV6-5	TRBJ1-5	CASGYDSNQPQHF	TGTGCCAGCGGTTACGACAGCAATCAGCCCCAGCATTTT
.	TRBD1	TRBV30	TRBJ2-7	CAWSRGQGYVEQYF	TGTGCCTGGAGTAGGGGACAGGGGTACGTGGAGCAGTACTTC
.	.	TRBV10-3	TRBJ1-2	CAISEEDLGGYTF	TGTGCCATCAGTGAGGAGGACCTCGGGGGCTACACCTTC
.	TRBD1	TRBV3-1	TRBJ1-2	CASSQDSRGLWGYTF	TGTGCCAGCAGCCAAGATTCAAGGGGGCTATGGGGCTACACCTTC
.	TRBD2	TRBV19	TRBJ2-2	CASRSGRPNTGELFF	TGTGCCAGTAGATCCGGGAGGCCCAACACCGGGGAGCTGTTTTTT
.	.	TRBV2	TRBJ1-6	CAPGEGESPLHF	TGTGCCCCGGGGGAAGGGGAATCACCCCTCCACTTT
.	.	TRBV7-9	TRBJ2-7	CASSGGREQYF	TGTGCCAGCAGCGGGGGGAGGGAGCAGTACTTC
.	TRBD1	TRBV28	TRBJ1-5	CASRRTGEQPQHF	TGTGCCAGCAGGCGTACAGGGGAACAGCCCCAGCATTTT
many	.	TRBV2	TRBJ1-2	CASSEVEGHYGYTF	TGTGCCAGCAGTGAAGTGGAAGGTCACTATGGCTACACCTTC
few	.	TRBV3-1	TRBJ1-6	CASSQAGRERGSPLHF	TGTGCCAGCAGCCAAGCTGGCAGGGAAAGAGGATCACCCCTCCACTTT
.	.	TRBV30	TRBJ1-5	CAWSVTQFNQPQHF	TGTGCCTGGAGTGTAACACAGTTCAATCAGCCCCAGCATTTT
.	.	TRBV11-2	TRBJ1-6	CASSLDPGTRSPLHF	TGTGCCAGCAGCTTAGATCCAGGCACGCGGTCACCCCTCCACTTT
.	.	TRBV11-1	TRBJ2-1	CASSLAQPGRYNEQFF	TGTGCCAGCAGCTTAGCGCAGCCAGGGAGGTACAATGAGCAGTTCTTC
many	TRBD2	TRBV29-1	TRBJ2-7	CSVVRLAGIIYEQYF	TGCAGCGTTGTAAGGCTAGCGGGAATAATCTACGAGCAGTACTTC
few	.	TRBV12-3/TRBV12-4	TRBJ2-7	CASSPPGLRGYEQYF	TGTGCCAGCAGTCCCCCGGGGCTGCGCGGCTACGAGCAGTACTTC
few	TRBD2	TRBV7-3	TRBJ2-1	CASSPSGGSSYNEQFF	TGTGCCAGCAGCCCCTCGGGGGGTAGCTCCTACAATGAGCAGTTCTTC
many	.	TRBV12-3/TRBV12-4	TRBJ2-1	CASKTGTERFF	TGTGCCAGCAAAACCGGGACGGAGAGGTTCTTC
many	.	TRBV7-2	TRBJ1-5	CASSLAVSNQPQHF	TGTGCCAGCAGCTTAGCCGTGAGCAATCAGCCCCAGCATTTT
.	.	TRBV29-1	TRBJ1-1	CSVKRGGAQNTEAPF	TGCAGCGTTAAACGCGGAGGAGCACAAAACACTGAAGCTCCCTTT
few	.	TRBV5-4	TRBJ2-5	CASSPTRGSETQYF	TGTGCCAGCAGCCCCACGAGGGGGTCCGAGACCCAGTACTTC
once	.	TRBV28	TRBJ1-3	CASSLKPGNTLYF	TGTGCCAGCAGTTTGAAACCTGGAAACACCTTATATTTT
many	.	TRBV19	TRBJ1-6	CASSTRSELSRGSPLHF	TGTGCCAGTAGTACCAGATCCGAACTATCAAGGGGTTCACCCCTCCACTTT
few	.	TRBV3-1	TRBJ1-1	CASSQMDKNTEAFF	TGTGCCAGCAGCCAAATGGACAAGAACACTGAAGCTTTCTTT
.	.	TRBV7-2	TRBJ1-3	CASSLVGNSGSTIYF	TGTGCCAGCAGCTTAGTGGGGAACTCTGGAAGCACCATATATTTT
.	TRBD2	TRBV11-1	TRBJ2-7	CASSLGTSGRSHEQYF	TGTGCCAGCAGCTTAGGGACTAGCGGGAGGAGCCACGAGCAGTACTTC
.	.	TRBV11-1	TRBJ1-3	CASSLGDLRAGNTIYF	TGTGCCAGCAGCTTAGGGGACCTAAGGGCTGGAAACACCATATATTTT
many	.	TRBV19	TRBJ1-6	CASNAPGRSNSPLHF	TGTGCCAGTAACGCCCCCGGACGGTCGAATTCACCCCTCCACTTT
few	.	TRBV5-1	TRBJ2-1	CASSLELASYNEQFF	TGCGCCAGCAGCTTGGAACTAGCCTCCTACAATGAGCAGTTCTTC
many	TRBD2	TRBV7-2	TRBJ2-7	CASSLGSGSSYEQYF	TGTGCCAGCAGCTTAGGGAGCGGGAGTTCGTACGAGCAGTACTTC
.	.	TRBV20-1	TRBJ1-1	CSAGAGEGEAFF	TGCAGTGCTGGAGCCGGAGAGGGTGAAGCTTTCTTT
many	.	TRBV19	TRBJ2-3	CASSPRRSSTDTQYF	TGTGCCAGTAGTCCGAGGCGGAGTAGCACAGATACGCAGTATTTT
many	.	TRBV5-1	TRBJ1-6	CASSGDGGNSPLHF	TGCGCCAGCAGCGGTGACGGCGGTAATTCACCCCTCCACTTT
many	.	TRBV29-1	TRBJ2-1	CSVAVALGAAGEQFF	TGCAGCGTCGCAGTTGCCCTCGGGGCGGCCGGTGAGCAGTTCTTC
many	.	TRBV9	TRBJ2-7	CASSVTGTQHSEQYF	TGTGCCAGCAGCGTCACCGGGACCCAACACTCGGAGCAGTACTTC
.	.	TRBV9	TRBJ1-2	CASGVARAGYTF	TGCGCCAGCGGCGTAGCCAGGGCTGGCTACACCTTC
few	.	TRBV12-3/TRBV12-4	TRBJ2-2	CASSRSPNTGELFF	TGTGCCAGCAGTCGCAGCCCGAACACCGGGGAGCTGTTTTTT
many	TRBD1	TRBV7-9	TRBJ1-2	CASSPYRGTNYGYTF	TGTGCCAGCAGCCCATACAGGGGAACAAACTATGGCTACACCTTC
.	TRBD1	TRBV7-8	TRBJ1-2	CASSPPTGTGFGYTF	TGTGCCAGCAGCCCTCCCACCGGGACAGGGTTTGGCTACACCTTC
many	TRBD2	TRBV20-1	TRBJ2-7	CSLTSGILHEQYF	TGCAGTTTGACTAGCGGGATCCTCCACGAGCAGTACTTC